This entry describes one T cell receptor (beta chain). Original methodology: Quality scores were absent from the junction-only immunoSEQ sequences, so filtering differed. Here immunoSEQ multiplex PCR was the method, and the copy in TCRdb shows in-frame clones only, minus some. The V and J calls and the clone size are those of that table, but D and trimming were determined from the DNA. The table has about 610,000 clones, 95% to 97% seen once. In the naive CD8 group, cells lacked CD45RO and were positively selected for CCR7, so terminally differentiated effector memory CD45RA+ cells were left out. These data originate in a study of shared clonotypes between healthy human individuals. This TCR came from a young woman in good health. The sequenced material came from naive CD8+ T cells sorted from blood.

The CDR3 nucleotides read TGTGCCAGCAGTGAGGTGGAGGCTAGCGGAGGAGGGGAGAAGACCCAGTACTTC. It codes for CASSEVEASGGGEKTQYF. This chain links TRBV2 with TRBJ2-5, with 7 positions matching TRBD2. The CDR3 contains 18 residues. J lost 6 bases, V lost 3 bases, and 19 bases had no gene match. Germline CDR1 and CDR2: SNHLY and FYNNEI.